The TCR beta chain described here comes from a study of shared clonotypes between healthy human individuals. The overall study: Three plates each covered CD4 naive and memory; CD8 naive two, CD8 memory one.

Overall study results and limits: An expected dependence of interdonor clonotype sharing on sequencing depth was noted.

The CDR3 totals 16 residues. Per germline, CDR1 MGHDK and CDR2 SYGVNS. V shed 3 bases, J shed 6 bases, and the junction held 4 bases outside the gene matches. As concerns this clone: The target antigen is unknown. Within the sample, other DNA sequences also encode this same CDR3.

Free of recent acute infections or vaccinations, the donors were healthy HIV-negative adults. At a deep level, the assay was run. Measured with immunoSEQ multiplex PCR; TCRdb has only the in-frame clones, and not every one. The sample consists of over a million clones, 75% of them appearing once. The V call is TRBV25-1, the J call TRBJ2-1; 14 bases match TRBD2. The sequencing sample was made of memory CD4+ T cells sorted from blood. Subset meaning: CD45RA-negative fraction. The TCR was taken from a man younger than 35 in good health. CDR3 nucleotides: TGTGCCAGCAGTGAGGGGACTAGCGGGAGACTCAATGAGCAGTTCTTC. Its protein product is CASSEGTSGRLNEQFF.